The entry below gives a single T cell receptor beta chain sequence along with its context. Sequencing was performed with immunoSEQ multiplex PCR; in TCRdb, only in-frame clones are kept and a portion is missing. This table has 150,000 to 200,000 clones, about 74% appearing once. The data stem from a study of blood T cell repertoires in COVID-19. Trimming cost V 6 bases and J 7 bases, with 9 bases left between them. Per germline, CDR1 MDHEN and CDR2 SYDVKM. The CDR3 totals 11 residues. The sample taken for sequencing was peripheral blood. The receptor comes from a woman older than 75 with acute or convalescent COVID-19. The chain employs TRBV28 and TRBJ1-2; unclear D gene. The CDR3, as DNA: TGTGCCAGCAGCTGGGAGGGTGGCTACACCTTC. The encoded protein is CASSWEGGYTF.